This TCR beta chain was identified during a study of blood T cell repertoires in COVID-19. Study background: Sites in the United States, Italy and Spain provided acute and convalescent COVID-19 samples. In each case, the material was cDNA or gDNA derived from T cells, B-cell-depleted T cells, or PBMCs.

Original methodology: Nucleated cell number was recorded as an estimate derived from reference gene primer amplification. Using immunoSEQ multiplex PCR, the repertoire was profiled, and TCRdb retains in-frame clones only, with some absent. Clone size and V and J calls were adopted from that table, with D and trimming inferred from the DNA. The data hold 210,000 or so clones, with about 76% observed a single time. From germline, CDR1 is KGHDR and CDR2 SFDVKD. The V gene end was trimmed by 3 bases and the J gene end by 5 bases; junction bases not matched to a gene: 9. The CDR3 is 18 residues long. The source material was PBMCs or T cells enriched from blood (not recorded which). This TCR was sampled from a woman in her forties or fifties with acute COVID-19. The V call is TRBV24-1, the J call TRBJ2-2; 12 nucleotides line up with TRBD1. CDR3 in amino acids: CATSDPGTGGIKTGELFF. The CDR3 coding sequence is TGTGCCACCAGTGATCCGGGGACAGGGGGCATTAAGACCGGGGAGCTGTTTTTT.